These 9 T cell receptor beta chains came from one sample sequenced in a study of cytomegalovirus exposure and HLA in healthy donors. 60 Vbeta and 13 Jbeta primers were used in PCR. Data came from immunoSEQ multiplex PCR; TCRdb stores just in-frame clones and leaves some out. The profile shows more than 100,000 clones, around 77% of them singletons. Sequencing used PBMCs. All receptors derive from a human donor in good health.

As for this clone: This sample includes further DNA sequences coding for the same CDR3. The chain links TRBV28 to TRBJ1-1; possibly TRBD1 for D (5 bases). CDR1 is MDHEN, CDR2 SYDVKM, per germline. This CDR3 has 13 amino acids. Trimming shortened V by 3 bases and J by 3 bases, and 8 bases separated the two germline ends. The CDR3 region is CASSFRGYTEAFF. CDR3 bases: TGTGCCAGCAGTTTTAGGGGCTACACTGAAGCTTTCTTT.

This clone was picked up a small number of times. V usage is TRBV7-9 and J usage is TRBJ2-1; TRBD2 matches at 10 bases. Germline lookup yields CDR1 SEHNR and CDR2 FQNEAQ (reference sequence). This CDR3 region has 18 residues. V lost 5 bases and J lost 3; bases outside the gene matches: 13. CDR3 DNA: TGTGCCAGCAGCCCCTCCGTTAAAACTAGCGGGGTCTACAATGAGCAGTTCTTC. As protein: CASSPSVKTSGVYNEQFF.

This clone occurred a few times. The rearrangement uses TRBV5-4 and TRBJ2-3; 10 bases agree with TRBD2. The trim removed 0 bases at V and 4 bases at J, leaving 5 bases unmatched. CDR1 and CDR2 (germline): SGHNT, YYREEE (reference sequence). This CDR3 contains 16 residues. CDR3 nucleotide sequence: TGTGCCAGCAGCTTGGCGGCTAGCGGGAGAGCAGATACGCAGTATTTT. Translating it yields CASSLAASGRADTQYF.

This clone came up once. This chain links TRBV19 with TRBJ1-4, with TRBD1 matching over 8 bases. V dropped 9 bases and J dropped 3; count of bases not matched to a gene: 3. In germline, CDR1 is LNHDA, CDR2 SQIVND (reference sequence). The CDR3 totals 13 residues. CDR3 protein: CASLDRANEKLFF. In nucleotides, the CDR3 is TGTGCCAGCCTGGACAGGGCTAATGAAAAACTGTTTTTT.

This clone was detected only a few times. The chain links TRBV5-1 to TRBJ1-1; 9 bases are shared with TRBD1. Per the germline V gene, CDR1 is SGHRS and CDR2 is YFSETQ. V lost 0 bases and J lost 5; bases outside the gene matches: 5. The CDR3 length is 15 residues. CDR3: CASSLVTGGMTEAFF. CDR3 DNA sequence: TGCGCCAGCAGCTTGGTGACAGGGGGGATGACTGAAGCTTTCTTT.

The chain uses TRBV28 and TRBJ2-7; TRBD1 is a possible D gene (6 bases). Germline CDR1 MDHEN, CDR2 SYDVKM. This CDR3 comprises 14 residues. Trimming pared 4 bases from V and 1 base from J, leaving 11 bases between. CDR3 bases: TGTGCCAGCAGTTGGTCGCAGGGGTCCTACGAGCAGTACTTC. It codes for CASSWSQGSYEQYF.

The chain has TRBV19 and TRBJ1-5; weak D call: TRBD1 (6 bases). Trimming pared 9 bases from V and 7 bases from J, leaving 22 bases between. Looked up from germline, CDR1 is LNHDA and CDR2 is SQIVND (reference sequence). The CDR3 contains 15 residues. This CDR3 is CASKKGGTGVQPQHF. CDR3 nucleotides: TGTGCCAGCAAAAAGGGGGGGACTGGGGTACAGCCCCAGCATTTT.

The genes are TRBV28 and TRBJ2-3; 10 bases map to TRBD2. Trimming at V came to 5 bases and at J to 2 bases, leaving 4 bases not matched to a gene. Germline CDR1 reads MDHEN; CDR2 reads SYDVKM. The CDR3 runs 15 residues. CDR3 in amino acids: CASSRTSGFTDTQYF. The CDR3 DNA sequence: TGTGCCAGCAGTAGGACTAGCGGATTCACAGATACGCAGTATTTT.

This clone occurred once. V is TRBV9 and J is TRBJ2-5, with D possibly TRBD2 on 6 matching bases. Germline V gene sequence: CDR1 SGDLS, CDR2 YYNGEE. Trimming cost V 0 bases and J 5 bases, with 11 bases left between them. CDR3 length equals 14 residues. The CDR3 loop is CASSVERASETQYF. CDR3 sequence (DNA): TGTGCCAGCAGCGTAGAGCGGGCTTCTGAGACCCAGTACTTC.